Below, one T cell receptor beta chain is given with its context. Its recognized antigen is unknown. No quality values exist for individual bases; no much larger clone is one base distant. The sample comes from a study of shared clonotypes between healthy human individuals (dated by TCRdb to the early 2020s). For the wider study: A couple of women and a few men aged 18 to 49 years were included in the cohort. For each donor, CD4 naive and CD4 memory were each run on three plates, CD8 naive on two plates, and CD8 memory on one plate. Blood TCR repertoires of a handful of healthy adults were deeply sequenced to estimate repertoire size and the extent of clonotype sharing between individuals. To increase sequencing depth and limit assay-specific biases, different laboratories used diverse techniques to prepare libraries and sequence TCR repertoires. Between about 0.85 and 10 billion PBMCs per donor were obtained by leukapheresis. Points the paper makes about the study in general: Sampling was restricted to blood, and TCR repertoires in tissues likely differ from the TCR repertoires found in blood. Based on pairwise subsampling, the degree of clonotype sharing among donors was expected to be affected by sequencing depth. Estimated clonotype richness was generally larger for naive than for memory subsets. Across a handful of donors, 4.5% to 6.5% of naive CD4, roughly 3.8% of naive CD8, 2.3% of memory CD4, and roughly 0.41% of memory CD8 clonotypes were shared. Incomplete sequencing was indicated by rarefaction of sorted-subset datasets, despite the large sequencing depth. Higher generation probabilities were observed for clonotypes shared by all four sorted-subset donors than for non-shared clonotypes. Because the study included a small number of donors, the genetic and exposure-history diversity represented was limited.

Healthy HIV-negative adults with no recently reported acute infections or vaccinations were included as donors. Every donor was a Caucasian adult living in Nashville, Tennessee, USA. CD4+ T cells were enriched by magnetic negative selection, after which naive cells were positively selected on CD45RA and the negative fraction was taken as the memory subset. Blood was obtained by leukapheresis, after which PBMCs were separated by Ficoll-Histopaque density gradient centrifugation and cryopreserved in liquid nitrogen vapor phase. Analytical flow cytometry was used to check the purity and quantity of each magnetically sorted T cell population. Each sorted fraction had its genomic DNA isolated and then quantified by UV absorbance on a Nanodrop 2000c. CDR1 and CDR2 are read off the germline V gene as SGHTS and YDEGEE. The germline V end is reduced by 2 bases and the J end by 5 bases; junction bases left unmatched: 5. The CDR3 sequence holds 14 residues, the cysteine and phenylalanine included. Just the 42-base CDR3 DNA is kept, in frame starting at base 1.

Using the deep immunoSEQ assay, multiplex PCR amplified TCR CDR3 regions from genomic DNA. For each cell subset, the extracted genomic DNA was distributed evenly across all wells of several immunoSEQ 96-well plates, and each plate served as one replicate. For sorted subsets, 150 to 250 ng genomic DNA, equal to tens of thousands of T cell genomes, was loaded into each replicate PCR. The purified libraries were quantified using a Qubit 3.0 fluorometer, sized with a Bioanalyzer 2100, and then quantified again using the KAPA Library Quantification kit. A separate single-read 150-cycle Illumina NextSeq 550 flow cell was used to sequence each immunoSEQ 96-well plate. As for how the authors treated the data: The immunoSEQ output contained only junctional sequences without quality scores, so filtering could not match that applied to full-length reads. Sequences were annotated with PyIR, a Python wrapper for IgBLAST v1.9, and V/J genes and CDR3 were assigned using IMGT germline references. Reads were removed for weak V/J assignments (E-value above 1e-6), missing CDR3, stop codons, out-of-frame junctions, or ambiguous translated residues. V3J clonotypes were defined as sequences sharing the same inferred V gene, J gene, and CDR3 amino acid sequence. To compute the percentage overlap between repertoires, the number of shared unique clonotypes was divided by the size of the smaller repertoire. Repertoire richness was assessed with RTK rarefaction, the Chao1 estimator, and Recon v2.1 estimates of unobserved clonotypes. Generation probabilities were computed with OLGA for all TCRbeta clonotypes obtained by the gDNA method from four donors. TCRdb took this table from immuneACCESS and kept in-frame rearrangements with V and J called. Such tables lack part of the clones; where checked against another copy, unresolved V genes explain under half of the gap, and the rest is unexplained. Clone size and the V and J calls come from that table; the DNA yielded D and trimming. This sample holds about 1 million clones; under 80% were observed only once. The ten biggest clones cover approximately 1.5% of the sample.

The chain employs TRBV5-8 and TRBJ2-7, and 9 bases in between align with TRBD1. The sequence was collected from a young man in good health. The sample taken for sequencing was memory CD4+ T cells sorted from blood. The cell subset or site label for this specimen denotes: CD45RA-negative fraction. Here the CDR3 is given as CASSFVTGGNEQYF. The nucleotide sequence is TGTGCCAGCAGCTTCGTGACAGGGGGTAACGAGCAGTACTTC.